These T cell receptor beta chains were read from a single sample in a study of beta chain features in type 1 diabetes. TCRdb's table, derived via immunoSEQ multiplex PCR, lists solely in-frame clones and lacks some. The data show tens of thousands of clones, with under 35% seen just once and about 0.42% held by the top ten. Sequenced input: stem cell memory CD4+ T cells from blood. The receptors shown here come from a young woman in good health. Both conserved end residues are part of each CDR3.

V gene: TRBV11-2
J gene: TRBJ2-5
CDR3 protein: CASSPGHGLETQYF

V gene: TRBV19
J gene: TRBJ1-5
CDR3 protein: CASSIGSGQPQHF

V gene: TRBV7-9
J gene: TRBJ2-1
CDR3 protein: CASSHTRLAGGNEQFF

V gene: TRBV7-2
J gene: TRBJ1-6
CDR3 protein: CASSRQLSSYNSPLHF

V gene: TRBV18
J gene: TRBJ1-2
CDR3 protein: CASSPPEGGLYYGYTF

V gene: TRBV5-6
J gene: TRBJ2-7
CDR3 protein: CASRKGLSYEQYF

V gene: TRBV5-1
J gene: TRBJ2-7
CDR3 protein: CASSRDKGLEQYF

V gene: TRBV15
J gene: TRBJ2-6
CDR3 protein: CATSAPGSGANVLTF

V gene: TRBV5-4
J gene: TRBJ2-6
CDR3 protein: CASSPRTGVSSGANVLTF

V gene: TRBV30
J gene: TRBJ2-3
CDR3 protein: CAWRNLGISADTQYF

V gene: TRBV4-2
J gene: TRBJ2-3
CDR3 protein: CASSPRTGRVTDTQYF

V gene: TRBV4-1
J gene: TRBJ2-6
CDR3 protein: CASSFTSGSSGANVLTF

V gene: TRBV14
J gene: TRBJ1-2
CDR3 protein: CASSQNVMRRNYGYTF

V gene: TRBV4-1
J gene: TRBJ1-4
CDR3 protein: CASSQRVNEKLFF

V gene: TRBV30
J gene: TRBJ2-7
CDR3 protein: CAWSVVGHEQYF

V gene: TRBV29-1
J gene: TRBJ1-5
CDR3 protein: CSVALGGGKQPQHF

V gene: TRBV30
J gene: TRBJ2-2
CDR3 protein: CAWKQGASYTGELFF

V gene: TRBV29-1
J gene: TRBJ2-1
CDR3 protein: CSVDPVGGADNEQFF